What follows is one T cell receptor (beta chain) and its context. PCR amplification relied on 60 Vbeta primers (plus 13 Jbeta primers). Sequencing used immunoSEQ multiplex PCR; TCRdb keeps in-frame clones, though not all of them. Here the sample spans some 100,000 clones, approximately 74% being singletons. This record comes from a study of cytomegalovirus exposure and HLA in healthy donors. Germline V gives CDR1 KGHSH, CDR2 LQKENI. The CDR3 covers 14 residues. V shed 3 bases and J shed 3 bases, with 12 bases lying between them. The sequence came from a woman in her 70s in good health and CMV-seropositive. Sequenced sample: PBMCs. The V call is TRBV18, the J call TRBJ2-7, with no clear D. CDR3 sequence reads: CASSPTPASYEQYF. The DNA of the CDR3 is TGTGCCAGCTCACCGACTCCTGCGAGCTACGAGCAGTACTTC.